This T cell receptor (beta chain) was recovered during a study of shared clonotypes between healthy human individuals. Using immunoSEQ multiplex PCR, the repertoire was profiled, and TCRdb retains in-frame clones only, with some absent. The table lists over a million clones, more than 75% of them singletons. V lost 4 bases, J lost 2 bases, and 11 bases stayed unmatched. The germline V gene has CDR1 SGHNT and CDR2 YYREEE (reference sequence). There are 16 residues in the CDR3. V gene TRBV5-4 combines with J gene TRBJ2-5; 7 bases align to TRBD2. The sample was memory CD4+ T cells from PBMCs. Sample subset: CD45RA-negative fraction. The sequence derives from a man aged 18 to 30 in good health. Some clones in this sample may be carry-over from other donors' samples. Here the CDR3 DNA reads TGTGCCAGCAGCAAGGTCGGGCTAGCGGAACAAGAGACCCAGTACTTC. It specifies CASSKVGLAEQETQYF.